The rows below give T cell receptor beta chains drawn from one sample of a study of CD8+CD57+ T cells in acquired aplastic anemia. MiXCR, applied by TCRdb to the reads, yields one record per CDR3 protein. The data show about 200,000 distinct CDR3 sequences, with less than 75% seen just once and around 58% held by the top ten. The sample taken for sequencing was sorted CD4+, CD8+, or CD8+CD57+ T cells (not recorded which) from PBMCs. The receptors come from a human donor with aplastic anemia. The CDR3 runs from the conserved cysteine through the conserved F or W. D genes are given only for firm matches. Expanded clones get a size class; other rows say once, few or many, or leave the size out.

D,J,size,V,CDR3,DNA
NA,TRBJ1-1,NA,TRBV7-8,CASSLVGQINTEAVF,TGTGCCAGCAGCTTAGTCGGGCAGATTAACACTGAAGCTGTCTTT
NA,TRBJ2-7,once,TRBV20-1,CSLTSVAYEQYF,TGCAGTTTAACGTCAGTGGCCTACGAGCAGTACTTC
NA,TRBJ2-7,many,TRBV7-6,CASSLALRGDEQYF,TGTGCCAGCAGCTTAGCGCTACGTGGGGACGAGCAGTACTTC
NA,TRBJ1-4,NA,TRBV19,CASSRQGTTNEKLFF,TGTGCCAGTAGTCGGCAGGGGACGACTAATGAAAAACTGTTTTTT
TRBD1,TRBJ1-1,NA,TRBV7-2,CASSLGQGSTEAFF,TGTGCCAGCAGCTTGGGACAGGGGTCCACTGAAGCTTTCTTT
NA,TRBJ1-2,NA,TRBV10-3,CAISEPNYGYTF,TGTGCCATCAGTGAGCCCAACTATGGCTACACCTTC
TRBD1,TRBJ1-5,many,TRBV2,CASSSPGTGDQPQHF,TGTGCCAGCAGTTCACCCGGGACAGGGGATCAGCCCCAGCATTTT
NA,TRBJ2-1,once,TRBV20-1,CSAREERIGNLPYNEQFF,TGCAGTGCTAGAGAGGAGCGAATTGGAAACTTGCCCTACAATGAGCAGTTCTTC
TRBD2,TRBJ2-7,NA,TRBV7-9,CASSSSSGGYEQYF,TGTGCCAGCAGCTCCTCTAGCGGGGGATACGAGCAGTACTTC
NA,TRBJ1-6,NA,TRBV4-1,CASRQVPIASPLHF,TGCGCCAGCAGGCAGGTCCCTATCGCTTCACCCCTCCACTTT
TRBD1,TRBJ1-3,once,TRBV4-3,CASSQGTGSGNTIYF,TGCGCCAGCAGCCAAGGGACAGGATCCGGAAACACCATATATTTT
TRBD1,TRBJ2-3,NA,TRBV5-1,CASSLGQGTTDTQYF,TGCGCCAGCAGCTTGGGACAGGGAACCACAGATACGCAGTATTTT
NA,TRBJ2-7,NA,TRBV20-1,CSDRGWGVEQYF,TGCAGTGATAGAGGTTGGGGGGTAGAGCAGTACTTC
NA,TRBJ2-7,few,TRBV12-3/TRBV12-4,CASSSSLTRGTYEQYF,TGTGCCAGCAGTTCATCCCTCACGCGGGGGACATACGAGCAGTACTTC
NA,TRBJ2-1,NA,TRBV7-9,CASSRLAGHYNEQFF,TGCGCCAGCAGCCGGTTGGCGGGACACTACAATGAGCAGTTCTTC
NA,TRBJ1-4,NA,TRBV6-5,CASSLSQAPNEKLFF,TGTGCCAGCAGTTTATCACAGGCTCCAAATGAAAAACTGTTTTTT
TRBD2,TRBJ2-7,NA,TRBV2,CASSAGLVGAYERYF,TGTGCCAGCAGCGCGGGACTAGTGGGGGCCTACGAGCGGTACTTC
TRBD2,TRBJ2-7,NA,TRBV12-3/TRBV12-4,CAISKFGLAGAETYEQYF,TGTGCCATCAGTAAGTTTGGGCTAGCGGGGGCCGAAACCTACGAGCAGTACTTC
NA,TRBJ2-7,once,TRBV7-2,CASSLNRGNEQYF,TGTGCCAGCAGTCTAAATCGGGGAAACGAGCAGTACTTC
TRBD1,TRBJ1-6,NA,TRBV2,CASKGGALNSPLHF,TGTGCCAGCAAAGGGGGCGCCTTGAATTCACCCCTCCACTTT
NA,TRBJ1-5,NA,TRBV2,CTSSESGAQPLHF,TGTACCAGCAGTGAATCCGGGGCTCAGCCCCTGCATTTT
TRBD1,TRBJ1-6,NA,TRBV7-2,CASSLWVPRQGSSPLHF,TGTGCCAGCAGCTTATGGGTACCGAGACAGGGATCTTCACCCCTCCACTTT
TRBD1,TRBJ1-5,NA,TRBV20-1,CSAFNRGEGNQPQHF,TGCAGTGCTTTTAACAGGGGCGAGGGCAATCAGCCCCAGCATTTT
TRBD1,TRBJ1-2,NA,TRBV7-2,CASSIQGFYGYTF,TGTGCCAGCAGCATACAGGGGTTCTATGGCTACACCTTC
NA,TRBJ2-2,NA,TRBV11-1,CASSWDWSGELFF,TGTGCCAGCAGCTGGGACTGGTCCGGGGAGCTGTTTTTT
TRBD2,TRBJ2-7,NA,TRBV20-1,CSAGTSGGDEQYF,TGCAGTGCTGGGACTAGCGGGGGAGACGAGCAGTACTTC
TRBD1,TRBJ1-1,few,TRBV11-2,CASSLVGQGTEAFF,TGTGCCAGCAGCTTAGTGGGACAGGGCACTGAAGCTTTCTTT
NA,TRBJ2-7,NA,TRBV7-9,CASSLFEGPSFYEQYF,TGTGCCAGCAGCTTATTTGAGGGACCGAGTTTCTACGAGCAGTACTTC
NA,TRBJ1-1,NA,TRBV10-1,CASSPTGSGTEAFF,TGCGCCAGCAGCCCTACAGGGTCGGGAACTGAAGCTTTCTTT
NA,TRBJ2-7,NA,TRBV20-1,CSARWGGNYEQYF,TGCAGTGCTAGATGGGGTGGGAACTACGAGCAGTACTTC
NA,TRBJ2-7,NA,TRBV24-1,CATSDYEQGTTTYEQYF,TGTGCCACCAGTGATTATGAACAGGGGACTACAACCTACGAGCAGTACTTC
NA,TRBJ2-7,NA,TRBV9,CASSGSPTGVSYEQYF,TGTGCCAGCAGCGGAAGCCCTACTGGGGTTTCCTACGAGCAGTACTTC
TRBD1,TRBJ2-7,NA,TRBV13,CASSDTGQGGPYEQYF,TGTGCCAGCAGCGATACAGGACAGGGTGGACCCTACGAGCAGTACTTC
TRBD2,TRBJ2-1,NA,TRBV6-4,CASSEEMIAGANEQFF,TGTGCCAGCAGTGAAGAGATGATAGCGGGAGCCAATGAGCAGTTCTTC
TRBD1,TRBJ2-7,once,TRBV20-1,CGASRDSYEQHF,TGCGGTGCTAGCCGGGACAGTTACGAGCAGCACTTC
TRBD2,TRBJ2-2,NA,TRBV5-1,CASSSGLAGELFF,TGCGCCAGCAGCTCAGGACTAGCAGGGGAGCTGTTTTTT
TRBD2,TRBJ2-1,few,TRBV5-4,CASSLGTSGSTVEQFF,TGTGCCAGCAGCTTAGGGACTAGCGGGAGTACGGTTGAGCAGTTCTTC
TRBD2,TRBJ2-7,NA,TRBV5-1,CASSLAAGGIYEQYF,TGCGCCAGCAGCTTGGCTGCGGGAGGTATCTACGAGCAGTACTTC
NA,TRBJ2-5,NA,TRBV7-2,CASSLGSRPETQYF,TGTGCCAGCAGCTTAGGCAGCCGTCCGGAGACCCAGTACTTC
NA,TRBJ2-3,NA,TRBV2,CASSVLDTQYF,TGTGCCAGCAGTGTCTTAGATACGCAGTATTTT
NA,TRBJ1-6,NA,TRBV6-5,CASSLSFRDSPLHF,TGTGCCAGCAGCCTCAGTTTCAGGGACTCACCCCTCCACTTT
NA,TRBJ1-4,once,TRBV6-9,CASSGISTNEKLFF,TGTGCCAGCAGTGGAATATCAACTAATGAAAAACTGTTTTTT